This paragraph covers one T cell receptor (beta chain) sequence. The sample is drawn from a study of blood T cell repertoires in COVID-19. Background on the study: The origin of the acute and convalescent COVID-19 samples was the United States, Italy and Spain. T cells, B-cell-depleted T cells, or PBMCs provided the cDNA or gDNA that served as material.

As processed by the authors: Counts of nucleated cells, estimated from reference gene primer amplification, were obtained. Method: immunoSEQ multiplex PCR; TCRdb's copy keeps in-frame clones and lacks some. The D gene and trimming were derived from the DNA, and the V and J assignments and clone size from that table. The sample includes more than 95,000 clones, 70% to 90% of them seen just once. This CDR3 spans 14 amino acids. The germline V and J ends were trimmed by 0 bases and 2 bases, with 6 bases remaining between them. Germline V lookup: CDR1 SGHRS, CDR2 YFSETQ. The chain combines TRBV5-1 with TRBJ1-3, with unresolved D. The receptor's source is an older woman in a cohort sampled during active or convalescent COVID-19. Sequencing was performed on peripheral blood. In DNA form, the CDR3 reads TGCGCCAGCAGCTTGGGTACGGCTGGAAACACCATATATTTT. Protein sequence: CASSLGTAGNTIYF.